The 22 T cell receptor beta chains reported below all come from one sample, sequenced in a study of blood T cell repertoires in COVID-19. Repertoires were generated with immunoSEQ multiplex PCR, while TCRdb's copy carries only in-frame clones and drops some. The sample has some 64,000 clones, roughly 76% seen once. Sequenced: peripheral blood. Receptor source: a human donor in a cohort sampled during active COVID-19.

CDR3 amino acids: CASSLAGAGYGYTF. The CDR3 DNA reads TGTGCCAGCAGTTTAGCGGGGGCCGGCTATGGCTACACCTTC. The rearrangement joins TRBV28 to TRBJ1-2; possibly TRBD1 for D (6 bases). Per the germline V gene, CDR1 is MDHEN and CDR2 is SYDVKM. Trimming shortened V by 2 bases and J by 4 bases, and 11 bases separated the two germline ends. The CDR3 contains 14 residues.

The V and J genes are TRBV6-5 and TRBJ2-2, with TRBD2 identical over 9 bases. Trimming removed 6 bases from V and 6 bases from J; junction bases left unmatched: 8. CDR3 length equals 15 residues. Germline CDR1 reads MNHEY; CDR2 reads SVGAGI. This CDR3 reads CASRPSGTPAGELFF. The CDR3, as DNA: TGTGCCAGCAGGCCTAGCGGGACTCCGGCCGGGGAGCTGTTTTTT.

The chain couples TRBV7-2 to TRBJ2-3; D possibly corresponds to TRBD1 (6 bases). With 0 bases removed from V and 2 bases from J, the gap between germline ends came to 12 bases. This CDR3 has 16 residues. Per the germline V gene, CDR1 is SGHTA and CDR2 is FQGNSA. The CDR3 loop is CASSLASSGVTDTQYF. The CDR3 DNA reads TGTGCCAGCAGCTTAGCTAGCTCAGGGGTCACAGATACGCAGTATTTT.

The DNA for the CDR3 is TGCGCCAGCAGGGGTAGGGGCCGCGAGCAGTACTTC. This encodes CASRGRGREQYF. The chain carries TRBV5-1 and TRBJ2-7; a possible D gene is TRBD1 (5 bases). In germline, CDR1 is SGHRS, CDR2 YFSETQ. The V end lost 5 bases, the J end lost 6 bases, and 12 bases lay between the germline ends. There are 12 residues in the CDR3.

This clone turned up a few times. CDR3 sequence (DNA): TGTGCCACATCCCCCGGGGGGAGCTACGAGCAGTACTTC. This gives the protein CATSPGGSYEQYF. The genes are TRBV19 and TRBJ2-7, with TRBD2 identical over 7 bases. The germline V gene encodes CDR1 LNHDA and CDR2 SQIVND (reference sequence). After removal of 10 bases from V and 3 bases from J, the junction contained 9 bases not matched to a gene. This CDR3 is built from 13 residues.

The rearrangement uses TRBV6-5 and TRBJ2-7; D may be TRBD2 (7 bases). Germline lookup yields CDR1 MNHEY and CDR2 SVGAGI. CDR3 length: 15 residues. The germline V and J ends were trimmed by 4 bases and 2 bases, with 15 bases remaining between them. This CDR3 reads CASSLQGRGAYEQYF. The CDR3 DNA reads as TGTGCCAGCAGTTTGCAGGGGAGGGGAGCCTACGAGCAGTACTTC.

This CDR3 is CASSFGDLPYEQYF. The CDR3 nucleotides read TGCGCCAGCAGCTTCGGGGACTTGCCCTACGAGCAGTACTTC. This sequence joins TRBV5-1 and TRBJ2-7; tentatively, D is TRBD2 (6 bases). Trimming took 2 bases from V and 2 from J, leaving 11 bases between them. The germline V gene has CDR1 SGHRS and CDR2 YFSETQ. The CDR3 runs to 14 residues.

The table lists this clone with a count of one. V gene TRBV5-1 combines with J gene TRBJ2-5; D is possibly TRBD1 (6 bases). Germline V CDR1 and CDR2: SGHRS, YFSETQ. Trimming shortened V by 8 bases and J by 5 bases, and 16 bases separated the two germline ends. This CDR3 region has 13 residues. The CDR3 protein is CASSRGTRETQYF. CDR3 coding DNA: TGCGCCAGTAGTAGGGGGACGAGGGAGACCCAGTACTTC.

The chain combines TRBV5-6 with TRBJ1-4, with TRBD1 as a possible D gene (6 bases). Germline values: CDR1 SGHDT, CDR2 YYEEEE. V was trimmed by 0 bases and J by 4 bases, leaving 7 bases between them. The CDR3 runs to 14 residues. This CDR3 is CASSLGTVNEKLFF. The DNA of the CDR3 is TGTGCCAGCAGCTTGGGGACAGTTAATGAAAAACTGTTTTTT.

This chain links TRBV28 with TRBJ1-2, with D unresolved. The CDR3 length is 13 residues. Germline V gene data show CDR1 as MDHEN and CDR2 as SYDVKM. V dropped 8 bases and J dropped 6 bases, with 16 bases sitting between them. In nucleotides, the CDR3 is TGTGCCAGCCGATCGGGTTTGGAAAATGGCTACACCTTC. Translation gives CASRSGLENGYTF.

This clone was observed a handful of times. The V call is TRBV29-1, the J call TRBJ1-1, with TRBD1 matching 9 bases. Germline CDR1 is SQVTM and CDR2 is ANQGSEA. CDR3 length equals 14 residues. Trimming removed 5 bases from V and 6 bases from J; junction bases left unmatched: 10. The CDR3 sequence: CSVKSGTGFSEAFF. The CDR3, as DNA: TGCAGCGTTAAGTCCGGGACAGGGTTTTCTGAAGCTTTCTTT.

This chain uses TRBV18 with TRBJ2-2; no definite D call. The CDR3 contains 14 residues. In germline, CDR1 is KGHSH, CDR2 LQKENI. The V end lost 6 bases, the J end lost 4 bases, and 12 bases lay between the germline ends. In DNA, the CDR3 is TGTGCCAGCTCCCGATTACAGAGCACCGGGGAGCTGTTTTTT. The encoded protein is CASSRLQSTGELFF.

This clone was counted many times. The CDR3 loop is CASSTGISQPQHF. CDR3 DNA: TGTGCCAGCAGCACAGGTATATCTCAGCCCCAGCATTTT. The chain is built from TRBV28 and TRBJ1-5; the D gene is possibly TRBD1 (5 bases). V lost 6 bases and J 6 bases, leaving 12 bases between the germline ends. Germline V gene lookup returns CDR1 MDHEN and CDR2 SYDVKM. There are 13 residues in the CDR3.

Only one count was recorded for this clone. The CDR3 loop reads CASSQAGSGNTIYF. The CDR3 bases are TGTGCCAGCAGCCAAGCGGGGTCTGGAAACACCATATATTTT. The chain employs TRBV3-1 (or the pseudogene TRBV3-2) and TRBJ1-3; D not certain. The CDR3 totals 14 residues. Trimming removed 1 base at V and 1 base at J, with 5 bases between. Germline values: CDR1 LGHDT, CDR2 YNNKEL (reference sequence).

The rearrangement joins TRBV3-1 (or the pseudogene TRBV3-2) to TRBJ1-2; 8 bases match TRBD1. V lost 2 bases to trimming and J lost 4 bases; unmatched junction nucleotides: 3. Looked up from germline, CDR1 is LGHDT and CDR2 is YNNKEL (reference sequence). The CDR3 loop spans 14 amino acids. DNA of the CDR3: TGTGCCAGCAGCCAATCAGGGGGCGGCTATGGCTACACCTTC. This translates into CASSQSGGGYGYTF.

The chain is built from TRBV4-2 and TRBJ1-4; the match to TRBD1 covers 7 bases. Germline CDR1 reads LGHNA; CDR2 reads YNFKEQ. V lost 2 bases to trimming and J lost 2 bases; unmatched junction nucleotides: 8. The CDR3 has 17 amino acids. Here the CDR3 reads CASSQLPGTATNEKLFF. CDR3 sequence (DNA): TGTGCCAGCAGCCAACTTCCCGGGACAGCCACTAATGAAAAACTGTTTTTT.

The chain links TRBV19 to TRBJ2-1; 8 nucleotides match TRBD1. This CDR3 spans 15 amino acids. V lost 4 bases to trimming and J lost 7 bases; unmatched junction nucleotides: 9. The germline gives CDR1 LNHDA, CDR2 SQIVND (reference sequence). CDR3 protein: CASSRGNRGWNEQFF. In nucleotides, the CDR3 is TGTGCCAGTAGTAGAGGGAACAGGGGGTGGAATGAGCAGTTCTTC. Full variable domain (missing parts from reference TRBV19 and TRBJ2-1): DGGITQSPKYLFRKEGQNVTLSCEQNLNHDAMYWYRQDPGQGLRLIYYSQIVNDFQKGDIAEGYSVSREKKESFPLTVTSAQKNPTAFYLCASSRGNRGWNEQFFGPGTRLTVL.

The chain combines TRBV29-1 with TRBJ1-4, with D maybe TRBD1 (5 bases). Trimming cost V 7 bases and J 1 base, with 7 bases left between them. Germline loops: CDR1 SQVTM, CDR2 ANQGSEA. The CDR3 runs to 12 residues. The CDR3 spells CSGQGTNEKLFF. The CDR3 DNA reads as TGCAGCGGGCAGGGAACTAATGAAAAACTGTTTTTT.

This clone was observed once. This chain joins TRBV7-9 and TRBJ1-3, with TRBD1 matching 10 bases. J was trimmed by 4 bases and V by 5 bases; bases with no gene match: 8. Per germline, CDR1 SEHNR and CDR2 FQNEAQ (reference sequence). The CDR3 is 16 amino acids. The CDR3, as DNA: TGTGCCAGCAGCGCGCGGGGGACAGGGGACGGAAACACCATATATTTT. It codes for CASSARGTGDGNTIYF.

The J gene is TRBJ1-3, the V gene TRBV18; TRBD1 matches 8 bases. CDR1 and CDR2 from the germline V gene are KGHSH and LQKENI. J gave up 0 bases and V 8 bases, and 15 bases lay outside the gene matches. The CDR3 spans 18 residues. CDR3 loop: CASTDREFISHSGNTIYF. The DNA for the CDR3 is TGTGCCAGCACGGACAGGGAATTTATCTCCCACTCTGGAAACACCATATATTTT.

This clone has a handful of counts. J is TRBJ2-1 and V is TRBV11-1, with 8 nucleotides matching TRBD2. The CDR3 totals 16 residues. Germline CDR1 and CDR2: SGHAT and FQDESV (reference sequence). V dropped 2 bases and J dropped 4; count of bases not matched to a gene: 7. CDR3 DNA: TGTGCCAGCAGCTTACGGCGGGGGGCTTCTTACAATGAGCAGTTCTTC. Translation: CASSLRRGASYNEQFF.

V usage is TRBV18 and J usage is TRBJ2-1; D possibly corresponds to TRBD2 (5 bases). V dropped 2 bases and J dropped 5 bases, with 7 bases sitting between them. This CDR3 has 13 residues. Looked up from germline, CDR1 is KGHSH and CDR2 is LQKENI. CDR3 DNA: TGTGCCAGCTCACCAGGGCGGGACAATGAGCAGTTCTTC. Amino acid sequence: CASSPGRDNEQFF.